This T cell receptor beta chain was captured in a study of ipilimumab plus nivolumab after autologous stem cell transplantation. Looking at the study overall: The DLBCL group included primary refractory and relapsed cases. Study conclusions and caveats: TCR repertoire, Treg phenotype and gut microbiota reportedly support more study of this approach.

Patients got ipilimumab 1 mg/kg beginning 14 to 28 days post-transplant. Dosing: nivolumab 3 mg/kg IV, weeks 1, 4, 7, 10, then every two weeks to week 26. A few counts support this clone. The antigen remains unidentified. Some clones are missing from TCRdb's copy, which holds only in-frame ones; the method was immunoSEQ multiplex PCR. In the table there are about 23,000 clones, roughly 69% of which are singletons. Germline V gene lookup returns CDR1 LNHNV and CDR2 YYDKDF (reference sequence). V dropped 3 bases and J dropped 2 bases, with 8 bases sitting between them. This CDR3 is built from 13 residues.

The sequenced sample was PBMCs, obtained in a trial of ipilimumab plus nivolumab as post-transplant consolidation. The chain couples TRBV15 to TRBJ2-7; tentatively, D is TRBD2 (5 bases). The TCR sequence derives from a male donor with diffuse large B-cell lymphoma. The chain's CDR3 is CATSRAGTYEQYF. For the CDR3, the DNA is TGTGCCACCAGCAGGGCGGGTACCTACGAGCAGTACTTC.